This T cell receptor (beta chain) comes out of a study of regulatory T cells in long-lasting Graves disease. Study in general: Antithyroid drug intake by newly diagnosed Graves' patients had lasted under 3 months. Study-wide findings and caveats: A reduction in accuracy may have resulted from the small sample size.

As for time point: newly diagnosed GD, antithyroid drugs for less than 3 months. PBMCs provided the RNA from which the TCR library was made. The TCR beta library used iRepertoire HTBI primers with Arm-PCR amplification of CDR3. Via MiXCR, TCRdb re-called the multiplex PCR reads, giving one row per CDR3 protein. The data contain 400,000 to 450,000 distinct CDR3 sequences, under 15% of them singletons. The CDR3 has 15 residues. Germline-derived CDR1 and CDR2 are LGHDT and YNNKEL (reference sequence). About this clonotype: As yet, its antigen is unknown. One end of the junction fails to match germline, which may point to a read error.

The same data also contributed to another study, on T cells in Graves' hyperthyroidism and ophthalmopathy. As that report states: HTBI primers were used for first-round RT-PCR of the TCR CDR3.

The sequence came from a woman under 40 with Graves disease. This material consisted of peripheral blood mononuclear cells (PBMCs), taken at new diagnosis, from a patient treated with antithyroid drugs. V and J are TRBV3-1 and TRBJ2-1; 7 nucleotides line up with TRBD2. CDR3 bases: TGTGCCAGCAGCCAAGAATATCGGGGGGATAATGAGCAGTCCTTC. This gives the protein CASSQEYRGDNEQSF.